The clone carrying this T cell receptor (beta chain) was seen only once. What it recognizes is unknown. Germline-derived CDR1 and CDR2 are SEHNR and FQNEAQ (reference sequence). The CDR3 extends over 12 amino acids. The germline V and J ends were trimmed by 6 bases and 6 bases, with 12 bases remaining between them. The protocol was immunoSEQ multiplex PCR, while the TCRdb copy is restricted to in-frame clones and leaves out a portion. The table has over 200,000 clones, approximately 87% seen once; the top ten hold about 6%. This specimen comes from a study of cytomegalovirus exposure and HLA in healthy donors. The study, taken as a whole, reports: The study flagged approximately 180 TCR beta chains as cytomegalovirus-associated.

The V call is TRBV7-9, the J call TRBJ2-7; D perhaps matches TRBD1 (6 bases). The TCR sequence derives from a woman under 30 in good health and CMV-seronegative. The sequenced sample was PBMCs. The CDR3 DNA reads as TGTGCCAGCAGTTTAACAGGGAGCGAGCAGTACTTC. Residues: CASSLTGSEQYF.